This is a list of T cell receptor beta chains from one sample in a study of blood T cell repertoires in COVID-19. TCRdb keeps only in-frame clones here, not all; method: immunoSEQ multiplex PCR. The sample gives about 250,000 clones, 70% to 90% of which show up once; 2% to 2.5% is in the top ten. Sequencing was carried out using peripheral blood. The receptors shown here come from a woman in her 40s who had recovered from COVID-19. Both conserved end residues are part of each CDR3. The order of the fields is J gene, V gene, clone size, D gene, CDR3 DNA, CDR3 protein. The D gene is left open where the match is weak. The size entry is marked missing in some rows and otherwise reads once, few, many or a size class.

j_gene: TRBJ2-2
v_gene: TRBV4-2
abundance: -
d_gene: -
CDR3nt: TGTGCCAGCAGCCAAGGGCAGGTGGCCGGGGAGCTGTTTTTT
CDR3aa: CASSQGQVAGELFF

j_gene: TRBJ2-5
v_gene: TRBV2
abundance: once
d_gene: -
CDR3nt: TGTGCCAGCGGGGACATACAAGAGACCCAGTACTTC
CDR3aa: CASGDIQETQYF

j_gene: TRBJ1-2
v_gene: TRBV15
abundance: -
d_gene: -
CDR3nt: TGTGCCACCAGCAGAGTGCCCGGGGAGGGCGGCTACACCTTC
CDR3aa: CATSRVPGEGGYTF

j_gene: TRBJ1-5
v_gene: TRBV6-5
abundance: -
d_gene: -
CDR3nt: TGTGCCAGCAATCGGGGGGGAGGTCAGCCCCAGCATTTT
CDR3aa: CASNRGGGQPQHF

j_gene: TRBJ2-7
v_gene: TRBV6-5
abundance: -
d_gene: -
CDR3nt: TGTGCCAGCAGGTATACAGGGTCCTACGAGCAGTACTTC
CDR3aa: CASRYTGSYEQYF

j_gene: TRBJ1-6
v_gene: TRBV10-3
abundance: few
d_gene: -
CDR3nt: TGTGCCATCAGGGGGGGTGTAGGTTCACCCCTCCACTTT
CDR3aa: CAIRGGVGSPLHF

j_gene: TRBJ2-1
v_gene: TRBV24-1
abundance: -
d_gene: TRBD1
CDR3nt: TGTGCCACCAGTGAGTGGACAGGGGGTGGGATAGGTGAGCAGTTCTTC
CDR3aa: CATSEWTGGGIGEQFF

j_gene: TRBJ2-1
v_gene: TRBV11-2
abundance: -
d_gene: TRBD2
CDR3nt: TGTGCCAGCAGCTTACTAGCGGGAGTGTACAATGAGCAGTTCTTC
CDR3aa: CASSLLAGVYNEQFF

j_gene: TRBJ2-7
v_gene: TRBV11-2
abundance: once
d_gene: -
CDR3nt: TGTGCCAGCAGCTGGCGGTCTTTCGAGCAGTACTTC
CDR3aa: CASSWRSFEQYF

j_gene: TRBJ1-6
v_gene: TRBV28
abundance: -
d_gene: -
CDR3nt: TGTGGCTCCGAAAAACAAAGGACACTTAGGAATAATTCACCCCTCCACTTT
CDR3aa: CGSEKQRTLRNNSPLHF

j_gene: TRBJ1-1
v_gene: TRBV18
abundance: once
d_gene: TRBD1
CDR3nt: TGTGCCAGCTCACTGAACAGGGGAGACACTGAAGCTTTCTTT
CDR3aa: CASSLNRGDTEAFF

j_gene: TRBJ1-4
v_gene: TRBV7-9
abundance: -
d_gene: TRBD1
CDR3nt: TGTGCCAGCAGCCCACAGGGGCTTGGAAAACTGTTTTTT
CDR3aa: CASSPQGLGKLFF

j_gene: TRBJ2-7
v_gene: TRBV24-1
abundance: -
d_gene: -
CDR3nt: TGTGCCACCACCACAAGGGGGGGGGCTAGTCCCGCTGGCCACGAGCAGTACTTC
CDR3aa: CATTTRGGASPAGHEQYF

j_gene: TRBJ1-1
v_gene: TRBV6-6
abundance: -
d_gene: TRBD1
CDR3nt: TGTGCCAGCAGGGCCACAGGGGGGGCGAACACTGAAGCTTTCTTT
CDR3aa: CASRATGGANTEAFF

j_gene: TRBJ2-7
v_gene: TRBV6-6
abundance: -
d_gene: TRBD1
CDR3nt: TGTGCCAGCAGTTGGGACAGTTTCAACGAGCAGTACTTC
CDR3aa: CASSWDSFNEQYF

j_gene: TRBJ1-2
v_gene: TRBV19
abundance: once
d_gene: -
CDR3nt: TGTGCCAGTAGTATTAACGGTGCTAACTATGGCTACACCTTC
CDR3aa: CASSINGANYGYTF

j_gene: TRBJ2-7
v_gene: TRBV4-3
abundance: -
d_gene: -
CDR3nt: TGCGCCAGCAGCCAAATACGGAGCGGCTCCTACGAGCAGTACTTC
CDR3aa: CASSQIRSGSYEQYF

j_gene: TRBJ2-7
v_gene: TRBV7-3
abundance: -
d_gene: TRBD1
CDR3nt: TGTGCCAGCAGCTACGGACAGGGTTCCTACGAGCAGTACTTC
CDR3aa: CASSYGQGSYEQYF

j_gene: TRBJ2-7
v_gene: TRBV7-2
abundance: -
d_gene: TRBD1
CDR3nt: TGTGCCAGCAGCCCGGCCGGGACAGGATATTACGAGCAGTACTTC
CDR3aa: CASSPAGTGYYEQYF